This is a list of T cell receptor beta chains from one sample in a study of regulatory T cells in long-lasting Graves disease. Each CDR3 protein gets one entry after TCRdb re-called the multiplex PCR reads with MiXCR. The sample records about 290,000 distinct CDR3 sequences, roughly a fifth being singletons. The sample here was peripheral blood mononuclear cells (PBMCs), taken when the disease was refractory, from a patient treated with antithyroid drugs. The source of these receptors is a female donor with Graves disease. Each CDR3 is given with its conserved first and last residue. The order of the fields is V gene, clone size, D gene, J gene, CDR3 DNA, CDR3 protein. D genes are given only for firm matches. Only part of the rows carry a size: once, few, many, or a class if the clone is expanded.

v_gene: TRBV13
abundance: many
d_gene: TRBD1
j_gene: TRBJ1-2
CDR3nt: TGTGCCAGCAGCTCCCCCAGGGACAGGGCAAGAGCTAACTATGGCTACACCTTC
CDR3aa: CASSSPRDRARANYGYTF

v_gene: TRBV11-2
abundance: many
d_gene: TRBD1
j_gene: TRBJ2-7
CDR3nt: TGTGCCAGCAGCTTAGAGGGACAGGGTCTCTACGAGCAGTACTTC
CDR3aa: CASSLEGQGLYEQYF

v_gene: TRBV10-3
abundance: NA
d_gene: NA
j_gene: TRBJ2-3
CDR3nt: TGTGCCATCAGTGAGTCGGCTAGCCCAGATACGCAGTATTTT
CDR3aa: CAISESASPDTQYF

v_gene: TRBV27
abundance: many
d_gene: TRBD2
j_gene: TRBJ2-7
CDR3nt: TGTGCCAGCAGTTTGGGAGGGACCCACGAGCAGTACTTC
CDR3aa: CASSLGGTHEQYF

v_gene: TRBV20-1
abundance: NA
d_gene: NA
j_gene: TRBJ2-7
CDR3nt: TGCAGTAGTGACGAGGGGAGCTCCTACGAGCAGTACTTC
CDR3aa: CSSDEGSSYEQYF

v_gene: TRBV11-2
abundance: many
d_gene: NA
j_gene: TRBJ2-5
CDR3nt: TGTGCCAGCAGCTTGGTACAGCAAGAGACCCAGTACTTC
CDR3aa: CASSLVQQETQYF

v_gene: TRBV2
abundance: few
d_gene: NA
j_gene: TRBJ2-3
CDR3nt: TGTGCCAGCACGGTCCAGGGGCTTTCAGATACGCAGTATTTT
CDR3aa: CASTVQGLSDTQYF

v_gene: TRBV11-2
abundance: many
d_gene: NA
j_gene: TRBJ2-5
CDR3nt: TGTGCCAGCAGCCAAAGCGGGGTCGAGGGGGCCCAGTACTTC
CDR3aa: CASSQSGVEGAQYF

v_gene: TRBV6-4
abundance: NA
d_gene: NA
j_gene: TRBJ1-2
CDR3nt: TGTGCCAGCAGTCCCAGTCGACAGGCAGTAGGAGGCTACACCTTC
CDR3aa: CASSPSRQAVGGYTF

v_gene: TRBV6-1
abundance: many
d_gene: TRBD1
j_gene: TRBJ2-5
CDR3nt: TGTGCCAGCAGTGAATTCGGGACAGGGTCTGAGACCCAGTACTTC
CDR3aa: CASSEFGTGSETQYF

v_gene: TRBV5-5
abundance: many
d_gene: NA
j_gene: TRBJ2-5
CDR3nt: TGTGCCAGCAGCTTGGTTCGGTTCCAAGAGACCCAGTACTTC
CDR3aa: CASSLVRFQETQYF

v_gene: TRBV20-1
abundance: few
d_gene: TRBD2
j_gene: TRBJ2-7
CDR3nt: TGCAGTGCTGTAGCGGGAGGAAGATCCTACGAGCAGTACTTC
CDR3aa: CSAVAGGRSYEQYF

v_gene: TRBV5-1
abundance: few
d_gene: TRBD1
j_gene: TRBJ2-7
CDR3nt: TGCGCCAGCAGAGGGACAGCAGAATACGAGCAGTACTTC
CDR3aa: CASRGTAEYEQYF

v_gene: TRBV6-1
abundance: NA
d_gene: TRBD2
j_gene: TRBJ2-4
CDR3nt: TGTGCCAGCAGTGAAGCGGGGGGGGAGGGGTACTTC
CDR3aa: CASSEAGGEGYF

v_gene: TRBV20-1
abundance: many
d_gene: NA
j_gene: TRBJ2-5
CDR3nt: TGCAGTGCTAGTATGGGATTAGAGACCCAGTACTTC
CDR3aa: CSASMGLETQYF

v_gene: TRBV4-1
abundance: NA
d_gene: TRBD2
j_gene: TRBJ2-2
CDR3nt: TGCGCCAGCACCCCACTAGCGGGTTACACCGGGGAGCTGTTTTTT
CDR3aa: CASTPLAGYTGELFF

v_gene: TRBV28
abundance: NA
d_gene: NA
j_gene: TRBJ2-2
CDR3nt: TGTGCCAGCAGTACCCGAGGACGGAAGACCGGGGAGCTGTTTTTT
CDR3aa: CASSTRGRKTGELFF

v_gene: TRBV9
abundance: NA
d_gene: TRBD1
j_gene: TRBJ2-1
CDR3nt: TGTGCCAGCAGCTTAGGCCGCCGACAGGGTTCCGATGAGCAGTTCTTC
CDR3aa: CASSLGRRQGSDEQFF

v_gene: TRBV20-1
abundance: many
d_gene: NA
j_gene: TRBJ1-2
CDR3nt: TGCAGTGCTAGAGACGGGTGGGCCAACTATGGCTACACCTTC
CDR3aa: CSARDGWANYGYTF

v_gene: TRBV28
abundance: NA
d_gene: TRBD1
j_gene: TRBJ2-2
CDR3nt: TGTGCCAGCAGTTTATGGCACAGGGGTCGGCTTGGCGGGGAGCTGTTTTTT
CDR3aa: CASSLWHRGRLGGELFF

v_gene: TRBV28
abundance: many
d_gene: NA
j_gene: TRBJ1-5
CDR3nt: TGTGCCAGCAGCTCCTCGGGACTGGGCAATCAGCCCCAGCATTTT
CDR3aa: CASSSSGLGNQPQHF

v_gene: TRBV2
abundance: many
d_gene: NA
j_gene: TRBJ2-7
CDR3nt: TGTGCCAGCAGTGCTATTAGCGGTGGTTTCGACGAGCAGTACTTC
CDR3aa: CASSAISGGFDEQYF

v_gene: TRBV20-1
abundance: many
d_gene: TRBD2
j_gene: TRBJ2-7
CDR3nt: TGCAGTGCTCCCAGACTAGCGGACTACGAGCAGTACTTC
CDR3aa: CSAPRLADYEQYF

v_gene: TRBV7-2
abundance: NA
d_gene: NA
j_gene: TRBJ1-2
CDR3nt: TGTGCCAGCAGCTTAGCGGCTAACGGCAAGAATGGCTACACCTTC
CDR3aa: CASSLAANGKNGYTF

v_gene: TRBV28
abundance: many
d_gene: NA
j_gene: TRBJ1-1
CDR3nt: TGTGCCAGCAGTTTATGGAGCGAACCAGAAATGGGCACTGAAGCTTTCTTT
CDR3aa: CASSLWSEPEMGTEAFF

v_gene: TRBV14
abundance: NA
d_gene: NA
j_gene: TRBJ2-7
CDR3nt: TGTGCCAGCAGCCCCAATTGGGACCGCTTCTACGAGCAGTACTTC
CDR3aa: CASSPNWDRFYEQYF

v_gene: TRBV6-1
abundance: NA
d_gene: NA
j_gene: TRBJ1-5
CDR3nt: TGTGCCAGCAGTTACCAATCGGATAGCAATCAGCCCCAGCATTTT
CDR3aa: CASSYQSDSNQPQHF

v_gene: TRBV6-1
abundance: many
d_gene: TRBD1
j_gene: TRBJ1-1
CDR3nt: TGTGCCAGCGGACGTGCGGGACAGGGGGTATCGAGCACTGAAGCTTTCTTT
CDR3aa: CASGRAGQGVSSTEAFF

v_gene: TRBV20-1
abundance: NA
d_gene: TRBD2
j_gene: TRBJ2-5
CDR3nt: TGCAGTGCAGGGAGGGTCGGAGAATCACAAGAGACCCAGTACTTC
CDR3aa: CSAGRVGESQETQYF

v_gene: TRBV15
abundance: NA
d_gene: NA
j_gene: TRBJ2-1
CDR3nt: TGTGCCACCAGCAGGGACCTGGGCTTCTACAATGAGCAGTTCTTC
CDR3aa: CATSRDLGFYNEQFF

v_gene: TRBV2
abundance: NA
d_gene: TRBD2
j_gene: TRBJ2-3
CDR3nt: TGTGCCAGCAACGGACTAGCGGGGGATACGCAGTATTTT
CDR3aa: CASNGLAGDTQYF

v_gene: TRBV20-1
abundance: few
d_gene: NA
j_gene: TRBJ2-5
CDR3nt: TGCAGTGCTAGAAAGGGGTTGGCTGAAGAGACCCAGTACTTC
CDR3aa: CSARKGLAEETQYF

v_gene: TRBV20-1
abundance: NA
d_gene: NA
j_gene: TRBJ1-2
CDR3nt: TGCAGTGCTCGGGCTATCCAAATCCCCTATGGCTACACCTTC
CDR3aa: CSARAIQIPYGYTF

v_gene: TRBV19
abundance: few
d_gene: NA
j_gene: TRBJ2-7
CDR3nt: TGTGCCAGTAGGGACGGGGGTGAGCAGTACTTC
CDR3aa: CASRDGGEQYF

v_gene: TRBV7-2
abundance: NA
d_gene: NA
j_gene: TRBJ1-2
CDR3nt: TGTGCCAGCAGCTTACAGGTCACCTATGGCTACACCTTC
CDR3aa: CASSLQVTYGYTF

v_gene: TRBV2
abundance: many
d_gene: TRBD2
j_gene: TRBJ2-2
CDR3nt: TGTGCCAGCAGTCAAGAGATTAGCGGGATCCCCGGGGAGCTGTTTTTT
CDR3aa: CASSQEISGIPGELFF

v_gene: TRBV2
abundance: many
d_gene: TRBD1
j_gene: TRBJ2-5
CDR3nt: TGTGCCAGCAGGGAGGGGACAGGGTGGGAGACCCAGTACTTC
CDR3aa: CASREGTGWETQYF

v_gene: TRBV6-1
abundance: many
d_gene: TRBD1
j_gene: TRBJ1-5
CDR3nt: TGTGCCAGCAGGGGGACAGGGGGCAATCAGCCCCAGCATTTT
CDR3aa: CASRGTGGNQPQHF